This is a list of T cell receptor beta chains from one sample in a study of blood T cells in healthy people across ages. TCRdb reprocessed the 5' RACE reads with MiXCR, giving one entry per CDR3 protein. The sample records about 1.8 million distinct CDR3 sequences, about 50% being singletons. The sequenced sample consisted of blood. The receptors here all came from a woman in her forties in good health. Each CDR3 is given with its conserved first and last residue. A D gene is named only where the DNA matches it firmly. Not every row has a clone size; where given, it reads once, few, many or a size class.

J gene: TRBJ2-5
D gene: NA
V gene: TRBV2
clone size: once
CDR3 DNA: TGTGCCAGCAGTGAAGGGGCTGCAGGGGAAGAGACCCAGTACTTC
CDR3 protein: CASSEGAAGEETQYF

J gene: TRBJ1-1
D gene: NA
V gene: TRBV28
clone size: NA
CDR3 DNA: TGTGGGTCCCTACAGAACACTGAAGCTTTCTTT
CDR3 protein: CGSLQNTEAFF

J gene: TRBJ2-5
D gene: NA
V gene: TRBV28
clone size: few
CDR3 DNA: TGTGCCAGCAGGACTATACAGGGTGCCCAGTACTTC
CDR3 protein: CASRTIQGAQYF

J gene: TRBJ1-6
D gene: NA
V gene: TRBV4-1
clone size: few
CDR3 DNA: TGCGCCAGCAGCCAGGGACACCTCTATAATTCACCCCTCCACTTT
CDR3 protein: CASSQGHLYNSPLHF

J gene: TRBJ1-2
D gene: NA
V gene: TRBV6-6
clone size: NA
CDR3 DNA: TGTGCCAGCAGTTACTCGGACGCTGGGACCTATGGCTACACCTTC
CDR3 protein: CASSYSDAGTYGYTF

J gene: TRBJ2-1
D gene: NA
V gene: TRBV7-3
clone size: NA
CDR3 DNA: TGTGCCAGCAGCCCATATGTCGTGGATGAGCAGTTCTTC
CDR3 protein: CASSPYVVDEQFF

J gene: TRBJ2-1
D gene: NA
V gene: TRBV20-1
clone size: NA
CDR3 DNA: TGCAGTGCTATACCGGGGGTTGGGTCCTACAAGGAGCAGTTCTTC
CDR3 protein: CSAIPGVGSYKEQFF

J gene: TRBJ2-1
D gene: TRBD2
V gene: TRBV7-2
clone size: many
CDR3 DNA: TGTGCCAGCAGCTTAGAGCGGGGCCGATACAATGAGCAGTTCTTC
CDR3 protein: CASSLERGRYNEQFF

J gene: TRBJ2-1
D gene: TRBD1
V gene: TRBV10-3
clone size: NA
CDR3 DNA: TGTGCCATCAACTCCGGGACAGGGGGGAACAATGAGCAGTTCTTC
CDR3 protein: CAINSGTGGNNEQFF

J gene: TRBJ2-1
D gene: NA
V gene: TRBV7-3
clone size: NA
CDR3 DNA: TGTGCCAGCAGCTTAATGCGGACTCAGCACTACAATGAGCAGTTCTTC
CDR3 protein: CASSLMRTQHYNEQFF

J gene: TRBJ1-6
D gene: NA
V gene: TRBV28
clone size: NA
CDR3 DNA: TGTGCCAGCAGATTCCACCGGGATTCACCCCCCCACTTT
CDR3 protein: CASRFHRDSPPHF

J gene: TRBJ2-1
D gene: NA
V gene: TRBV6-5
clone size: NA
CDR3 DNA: TGTGCCAGCAGTTCCGTACTGGCCGGGGACAATGAGCAGTTCTTC
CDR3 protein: CASSSVLAGDNEQFF

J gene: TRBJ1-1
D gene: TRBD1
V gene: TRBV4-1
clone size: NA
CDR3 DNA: TGCGCCAGCAGCCAATCCCTGTCGGCTGGGACAGAGAACACTGAAGCTTTCTTT
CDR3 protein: CASSQSLSAGTENTEAFF

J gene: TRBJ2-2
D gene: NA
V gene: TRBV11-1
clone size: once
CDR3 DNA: TGTGCCAGCAGCTTGATGGAGGGCGGGGAGCTGTTTTTT
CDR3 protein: CASSLMEGGELFF

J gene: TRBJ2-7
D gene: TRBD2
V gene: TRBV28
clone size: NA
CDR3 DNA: TGTGCCAGTCTCAGCGGGGGGGCCGGGTACGAGCAGTACTTC
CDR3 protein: CASLSGGAGYEQYF

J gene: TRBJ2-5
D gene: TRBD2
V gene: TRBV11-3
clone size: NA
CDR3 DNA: TGTGCCAGCAGCTTATCCCTGGGGGGATTGGCGGGGGACGAAGAGACCCAGTACTTC
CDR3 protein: CASSLSLGGLAGDEETQYF

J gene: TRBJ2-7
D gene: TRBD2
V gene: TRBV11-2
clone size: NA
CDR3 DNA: TGTGCCAGCAGCTCACGGGCGGGGGACGAGCAGTACTTC
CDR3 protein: CASSSRAGDEQYF

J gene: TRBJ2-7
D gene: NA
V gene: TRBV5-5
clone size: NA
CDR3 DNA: TGTGCCAGCAGTCGTACCGACCCCTCCTACGAGCAGTACTTC
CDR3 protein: CASSRTDPSYEQYF

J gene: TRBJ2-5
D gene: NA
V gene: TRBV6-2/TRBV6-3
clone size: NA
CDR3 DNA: TGTGCCAGCAGCCGCCCTTGGGGACAATTGGAGACCCAGTACTTC
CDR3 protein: CASSRPWGQLETQYF

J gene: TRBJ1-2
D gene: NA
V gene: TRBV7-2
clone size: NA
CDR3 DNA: TGTGCCAGCAGCATCATGTCACAGGGCACTAACTATGGCTACACCTTC
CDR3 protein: CASSIMSQGTNYGYTF

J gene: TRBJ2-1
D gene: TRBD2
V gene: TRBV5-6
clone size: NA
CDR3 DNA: TGTGCCAGCAGCTGGGGGACTAGCAGCCTCTACAATGAGCAGTTCTTC
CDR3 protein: CASSWGTSSLYNEQFF

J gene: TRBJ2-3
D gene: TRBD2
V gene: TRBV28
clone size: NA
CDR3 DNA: TGTGCCAGCAGTTTCCCATACAGTAGCGGGGTATCTACGCAGTATTTT
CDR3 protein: CASSFPYSSGVSTQYF

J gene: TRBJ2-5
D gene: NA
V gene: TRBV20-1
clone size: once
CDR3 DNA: TGCAGTGCTAGAGAACAGGGAATCGGCGGGACCCAGTACTTC
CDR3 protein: CSAREQGIGGTQYF

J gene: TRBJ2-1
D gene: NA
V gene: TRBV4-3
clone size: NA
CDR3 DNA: TGCGCCAGCAGCCCCGACGAGCGGTCTCGGGGGTCCTACAATGAGCAGTTCTTC
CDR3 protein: CASSPDERSRGSYNEQFF

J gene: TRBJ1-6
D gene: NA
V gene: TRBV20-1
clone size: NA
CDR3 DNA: TGCAGTGCTGCCGTCCGGGCAGGGGCTCTTAATTCACCCCTCCACTTT
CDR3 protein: CSAAVRAGALNSPLHF

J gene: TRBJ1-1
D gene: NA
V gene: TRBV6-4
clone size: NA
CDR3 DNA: TGTGCCAGCAGAGCCTCAGGAGCGAACACTGAAGCTTTCTTT
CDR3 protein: CASRASGANTEAFF

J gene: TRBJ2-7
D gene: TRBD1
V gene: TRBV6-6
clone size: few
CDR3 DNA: TGTGCCAGCAGTTCGTCGCTTGGACAGGGAGGCGAGCAGTACTTC
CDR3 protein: CASSSSLGQGGEQYF

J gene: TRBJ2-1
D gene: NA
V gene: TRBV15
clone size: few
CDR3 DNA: TGTGCCACCAGCAGAGATCAGAGCAATGAGCAGTTCTTC
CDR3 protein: CATSRDQSNEQFF

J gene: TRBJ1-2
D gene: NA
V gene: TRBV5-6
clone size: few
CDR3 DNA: TGTGCCAGCAGCCGGGGGCAGGAGTATGGCTACACCTTC
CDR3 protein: CASSRGQEYGYTF

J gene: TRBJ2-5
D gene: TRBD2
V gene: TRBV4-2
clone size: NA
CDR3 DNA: TGTACCAGCAGCCAAGAGGGGAGAACTAGCGGGAGTGAGACCCAGTACTTC
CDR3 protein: CTSSQEGRTSGSETQYF

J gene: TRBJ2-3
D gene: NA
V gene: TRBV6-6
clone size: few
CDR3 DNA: TGTGCCAGCAGAGAAGGGGGGGAGGATACGCAGTATTTT
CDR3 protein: CASREGGEDTQYF

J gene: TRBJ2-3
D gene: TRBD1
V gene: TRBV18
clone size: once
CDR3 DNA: TGTGCCAGCTCAACCCGGGACAGCGCAGATACGCAGTATTTT
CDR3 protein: CASSTRDSADTQYF

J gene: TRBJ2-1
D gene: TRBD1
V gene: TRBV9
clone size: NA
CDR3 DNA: TGTGCCAGCAGCGTGGACAGGGGACTATCCTACAATGAGCAGTTCTTC
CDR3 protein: CASSVDRGLSYNEQFF

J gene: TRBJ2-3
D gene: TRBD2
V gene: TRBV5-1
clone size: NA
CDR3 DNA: TGCGCCAGCAGCTTGAGGACTAGCGGGGGGTCGGTTACGCAGTATTTT
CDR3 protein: CASSLRTSGGSVTQYF

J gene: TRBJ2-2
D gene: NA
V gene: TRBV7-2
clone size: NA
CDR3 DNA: TGTGCCAGCAGCTTAAGGGAAACCGGGGAGCTGTTTTTT
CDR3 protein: CASSLRETGELFF

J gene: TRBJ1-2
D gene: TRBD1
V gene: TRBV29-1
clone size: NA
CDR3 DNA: TGCAGCGCTAGGACAGGGGAAGATAACTATGGCTACACCTTC
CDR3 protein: CSARTGEDNYGYTF

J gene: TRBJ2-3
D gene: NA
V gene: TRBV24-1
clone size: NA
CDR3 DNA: TGTGCCACCAGTGACCCCGGGCGACCGAATTTCAATACGCAGTATTTT
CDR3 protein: CATSDPGRPNFNTQYF

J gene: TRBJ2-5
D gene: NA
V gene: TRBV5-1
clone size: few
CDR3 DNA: TGCGCCAGCAGCTTGGATCTTGCCCCGGAGGAGACCCAGTACTTC
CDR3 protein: CASSLDLAPEETQYF

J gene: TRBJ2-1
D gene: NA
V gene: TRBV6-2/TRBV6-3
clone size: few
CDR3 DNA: TGTGCCAGCAGCCTAAGGTTAGCACACAATGAGCAGTTCTTC
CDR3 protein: CASSLRLAHNEQFF

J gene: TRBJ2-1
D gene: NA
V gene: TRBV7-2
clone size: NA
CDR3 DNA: TGTGCCAGCAGCTTAATTCCCACAGGGCGCCCCAATGAGCAGTTCTTC
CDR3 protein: CASSLIPTGRPNEQFF

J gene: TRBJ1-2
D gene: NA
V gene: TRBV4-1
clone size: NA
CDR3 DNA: TGCGCCAGCAGCGTACAAAAGGGCTACTATGGCTACACCTTC
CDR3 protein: CASSVQKGYYGYTF

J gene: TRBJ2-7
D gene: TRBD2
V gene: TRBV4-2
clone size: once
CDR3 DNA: TGTGCCAGCAGCCAAGAACGAGCGGGGGCCGCAACAACCTACGAGCAGTACTTC
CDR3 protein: CASSQERAGAATTYEQYF

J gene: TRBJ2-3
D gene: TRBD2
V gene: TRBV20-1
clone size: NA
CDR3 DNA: TGCAGTAGGGGTAGCGGGGGAGCTAGCACAGATACGCAGTATTTT
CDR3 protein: CSRGSGGASTDTQYF

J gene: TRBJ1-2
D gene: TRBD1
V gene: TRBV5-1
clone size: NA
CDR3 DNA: TGCGCCAGCAGCTTGGATGGACAGGGAGGCGATTATGGCTACACCTTC
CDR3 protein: CASSLDGQGGDYGYTF

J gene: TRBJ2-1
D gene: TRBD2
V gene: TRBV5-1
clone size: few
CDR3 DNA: TGCGCCAGCAGCTGGACTAGCGGGGGCTATGAGCAGTTCTTC
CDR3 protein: CASSWTSGGYEQFF

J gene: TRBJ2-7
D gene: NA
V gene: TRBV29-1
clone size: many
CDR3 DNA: TGCAGCGTTAGAGGGATTTCCTACGAGCAGTACTTC
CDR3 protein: CSVRGISYEQYF

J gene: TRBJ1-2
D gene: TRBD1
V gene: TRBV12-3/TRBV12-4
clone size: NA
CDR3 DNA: TGTGCCAGCAGTCCAGCCGGGACAGGGGGCGCAGAGGGCTACACCTTC
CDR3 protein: CASSPAGTGGAEGYTF

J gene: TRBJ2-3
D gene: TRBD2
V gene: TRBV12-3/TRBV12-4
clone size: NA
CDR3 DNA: TGTGCCAGCAGCTCCTCGCACTCCCCACTAGCGGGGCGGACAGATACGCAGTATTTT
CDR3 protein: CASSSSHSPLAGRTDTQYF

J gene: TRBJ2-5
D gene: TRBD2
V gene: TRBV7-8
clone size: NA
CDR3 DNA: TGTGCCAGCAGCGTTACTAGCGGGGTTGAGACCCAGTACTTC
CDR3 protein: CASSVTSGVETQYF

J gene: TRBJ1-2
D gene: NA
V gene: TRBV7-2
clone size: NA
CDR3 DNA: TGTGCCGGCAGCTCAGGCGGGGGCTATGGCTACACCTTC
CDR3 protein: CAGSSGGGYGYTF

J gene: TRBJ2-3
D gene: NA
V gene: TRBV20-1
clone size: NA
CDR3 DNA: TGCAGTGCCCTGCTTAGGCGATCACTCACAGATACGCAGTATTTT
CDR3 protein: CSALLRRSLTDTQYF

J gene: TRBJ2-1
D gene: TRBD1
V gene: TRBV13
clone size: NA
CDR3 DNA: TGTGCCACCCAAGGGGTCAGGGGGCGGGATGAGCAGTTCTTC
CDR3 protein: CATQGVRGRDEQFF

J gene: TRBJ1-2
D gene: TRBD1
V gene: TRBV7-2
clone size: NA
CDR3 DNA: TGTGCCAGCAGCTTAGGGGGGACAGGGGATGGCTACACCTTC
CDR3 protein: CASSLGGTGDGYTF

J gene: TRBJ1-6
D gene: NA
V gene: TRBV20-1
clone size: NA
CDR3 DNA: TGCAGTGCTAGAGATCGGGCCAGGGGTATTGGGTCACCCCTCCACTTT
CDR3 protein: CSARDRARGIGSPLHF

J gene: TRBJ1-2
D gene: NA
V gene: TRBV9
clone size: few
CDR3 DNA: TGTGCCACCGACACTTCTAACTATGGCTACACCTTC
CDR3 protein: CATDTSNYGYTF

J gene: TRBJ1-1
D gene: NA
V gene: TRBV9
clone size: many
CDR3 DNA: TGTGCCAGCAGCGCGGGGGGTACTGAAGCTTTCTTT
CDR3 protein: CASSAGGTEAFF

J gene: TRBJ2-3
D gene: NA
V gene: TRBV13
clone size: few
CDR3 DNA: TGTGCCAGCAGCTCCGGGACGCCCAAAGAAGAAACGCAGTATTTT
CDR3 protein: CASSSGTPKEETQYF

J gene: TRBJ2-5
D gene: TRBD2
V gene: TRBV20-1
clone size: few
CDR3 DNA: TGCAGTGCCGCGGTCCCGACTAGCGGGGGGATTATTCAAGAGACCCAGTACTTC
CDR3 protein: CSAAVPTSGGIIQETQYF